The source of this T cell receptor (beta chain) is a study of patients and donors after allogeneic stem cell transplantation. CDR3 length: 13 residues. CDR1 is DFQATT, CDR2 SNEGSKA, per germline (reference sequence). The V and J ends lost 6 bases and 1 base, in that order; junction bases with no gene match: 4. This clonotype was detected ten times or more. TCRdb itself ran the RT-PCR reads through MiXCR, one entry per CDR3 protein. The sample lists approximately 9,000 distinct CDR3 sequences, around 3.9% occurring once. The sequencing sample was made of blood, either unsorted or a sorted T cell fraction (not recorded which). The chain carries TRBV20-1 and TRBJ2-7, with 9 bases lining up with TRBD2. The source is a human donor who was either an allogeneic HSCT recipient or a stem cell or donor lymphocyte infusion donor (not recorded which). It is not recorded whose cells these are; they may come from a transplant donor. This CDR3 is CSANSGSSYEQYF. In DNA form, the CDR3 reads TGCAGTGCCAATAGCGGGAGTTCCTACGAGCAGTACTTC.